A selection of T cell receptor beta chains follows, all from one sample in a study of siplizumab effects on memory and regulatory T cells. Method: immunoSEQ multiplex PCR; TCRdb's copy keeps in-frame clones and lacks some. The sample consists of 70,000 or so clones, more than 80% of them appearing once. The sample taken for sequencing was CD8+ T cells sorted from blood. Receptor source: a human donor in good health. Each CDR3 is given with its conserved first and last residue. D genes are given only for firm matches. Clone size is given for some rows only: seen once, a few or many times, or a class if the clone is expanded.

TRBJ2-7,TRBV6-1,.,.,TGTGCCAGCAACTACGAGCAGTACTTC,CASNYEQYF
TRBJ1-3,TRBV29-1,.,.,TGCAGCGGGGGGAATGGAAACACCATATATTTT,CSGGNGNTIYF
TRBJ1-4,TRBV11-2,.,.,TGTGCCAGCAGCTCCGGACAGCGACCTCCTTATGAAAAACTGTTTTTT,CASSSGQRPPYEKLFF
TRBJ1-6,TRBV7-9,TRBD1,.,TGTGCCAGCAGCTTAGGGGACAGGGATGTTTTTTATTCACCCCTCCACTTT,CASSLGDRDVFYSPLHF
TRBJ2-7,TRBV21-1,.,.,TGTGCCAGCAGCAAAGGTAGACTAGCGGGGAGCGGGGACGCAATCTCCTACGAGCAGTACTTC,CASSKGRLAGSGDAISYEQYF
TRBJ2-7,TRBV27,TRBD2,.,TGTGCCAGCAGTTTGGGACTAGCTAGCTCCTACGAGCAGTACTTC,CASSLGLASSYEQYF
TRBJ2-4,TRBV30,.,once,TGTGCCTGGAGTCACGGACAGATAATGGACATTCAGTACTTC,CAWSHGQIMDIQYF
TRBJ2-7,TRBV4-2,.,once,TGTGCCAGCAGCCGTCGGGATTCTACCTACGAGCAGTACTTC,CASSRRDSTYEQYF
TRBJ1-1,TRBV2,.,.,TGTGCCAGCAGTGAAGGACAGATTAACACTGAAGCTTTCTTT,CASSEGQINTEAFF
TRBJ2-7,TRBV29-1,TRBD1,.,TGCAGCGTCGAGTTTGACAGGGGAAATACCTCCTACGAGCAGTACTTC,CSVEFDRGNTSYEQYF
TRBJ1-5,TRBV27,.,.,TGTGCCAGCAGTTTATCGTTTGATCAGCCCCAGCATTTT,CASSLSFDQPQHF
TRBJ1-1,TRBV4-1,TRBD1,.,TGCGCCAGCAGCCAAGATAGGACAGGGTTCACTGAAGCTTTCTTT,CASSQDRTGFTEAFF
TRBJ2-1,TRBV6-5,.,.,TGTGCCAGCAGTTCCCCCAGGCGGTCTGGAAATGAGCAGTTCTTC,CASSSPRRSGNEQFF
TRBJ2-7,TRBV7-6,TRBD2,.,TGTGCCAGCAGCCCCCGGGGGGGGCGGGGGACCTACGAGCAGTACTTC,CASSPRGGRGTYEQYF
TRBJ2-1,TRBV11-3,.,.,TGTGCCAGCAGCTTTCATCAGTACAATGAGCAGTTCTTC,CASSFHQYNEQFF
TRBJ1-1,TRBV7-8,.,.,TGTGCCAGCAGCTTCACCGGTGGAACTGAAGCTTTCTTT,CASSFTGGTEAFF
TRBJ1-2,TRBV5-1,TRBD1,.,TGCGCCAGCAGCGATACAGGGGACCCTTCTTATGGCTACACCTTC,CASSDTGDPSYGYTF
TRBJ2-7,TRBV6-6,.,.,TGTGCCAGCACAGATACCGGGACCCGAGGGCTCGAGCAGTACTTC,CASTDTGTRGLEQYF
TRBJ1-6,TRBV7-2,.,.,TGTGCCAGCAGCTTATCCGAGAGCTCCTATAATTCACCCCTCCACTTT,CASSLSESSYNSPLHF
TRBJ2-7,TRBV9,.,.,TGTGCCAGCAGCGTAGGTTGGGACTCCGACTACGAGCAGTACTTC,CASSVGWDSDYEQYF
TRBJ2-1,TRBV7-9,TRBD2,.,TGTGCCAGCAGCACTAGCGGGAGTTACAATGAGCAGTTCTTC,CASSTSGSYNEQFF
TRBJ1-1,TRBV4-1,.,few,TGCGCCAGCTCTCACTGGGGAGAGAACACTGAAGCTTTCTTT,CASSHWGENTEAFF
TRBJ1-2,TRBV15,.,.,TGTGCCACCAGCAGAGCGGGGGACTATGGCTACACCTTC,CATSRAGDYGYTF
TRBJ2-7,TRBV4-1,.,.,TGCGCCAGCAGCCAAGATCTGGGGCTGCTTTACGGTTACGAGCAGTACTTC,CASSQDLGLLYGYEQYF